The rows below give T cell receptor beta chains drawn from one sample of a study of T cell responses to AZD1222 COVID-19 vaccine. Data came from immunoSEQ multiplex PCR; TCRdb stores just in-frame clones and leaves some out. The data contain some 120,000 clones, about 90% of them singletons. This specimen was peripheral blood, taken on day 0 of AZD1222 vaccination. These receptor sequences come from an adult in good health. Each CDR3 is given with its conserved first and last residue. D genes are given only for firm matches. Some rows have no size entry. The others give once, few or many, or a class for an expanded clone.

J | size | V | D | DNA | CDR3
TRBJ2-3 | - | TRBV29-1 | TRBD2 | TGCAGCGTTGAAGATCGGATAGCGGGAGTGACAGATACGCAGTATTTT | CSVEDRIAGVTDTQYF
TRBJ1-3 | once | TRBV9 | - | TGTGCCAGCAGCGTAGGGTCTGGAAACACCATATATTTT | CASSVGSGNTIYF
TRBJ2-1 | - | TRBV2 | - | TGTGCCAGCAGTGCCTTTCAGGGTGCGTACAATGAGCAGTTCTTC | CASSAFQGAYNEQFF
TRBJ1-1 | - | TRBV3-1/TRBV3-2 | - | TGTGCCAGCAGTCCGTGGGGGGGGTCAGCTGAAGCTTTCTTT | CASSPWGGSAEAFF
TRBJ2-3 | - | TRBV12-5 | TRBD1 | TGTGCTAGTGGTTTGGTACGTCGACAGGGTGGCACAGATACGCAGTATTTT | CASGLVRRQGGTDTQYF
TRBJ2-1 | - | TRBV7-7 | - | TGTGCCAGCAGCCTGGAGCCCTACAATGAGCAGTTCTTC | CASSLEPYNEQFF
TRBJ2-5 | - | TRBV5-4 | - | TGTGCCAGCAGGGAGGCGGGTGAAGAGACCCAGTACTTC | CASREAGEETQYF
TRBJ2-7 | - | TRBV5-1 | - | TGCGCCAGCAGCGGGGATAACGAGCAGTACTTC | CASSGDNEQYF
TRBJ2-7 | - | TRBV28 | TRBD2 | TGTGCCAGCAGTTTACTAGCGGGAGCCAACGAGCAGTACTTC | CASSLLAGANEQYF
TRBJ2-3 | few | TRBV28 | - | TGTGCCAGCAGGGACCCAGGGGATACGCAGTATTTT | CASRDPGDTQYF
TRBJ2-7 | - | TRBV10-3 | - | TGTGCCATCAGCCCCTTCAGGGGAGATCGCTACGAGCAGTACTTC | CAISPFRGDRYEQYF
TRBJ2-3 | - | TRBV2 | - | TGTGCCAGTCAGAGGGCAGGACGCACAGATACGCAGTATTTT | CASQRAGRTDTQYF
TRBJ1-5 | - | TRBV28 | - | TGTGCCAACGGGGCCACTAATCAGCCCCAGCATTTT | CANGATNQPQHF
TRBJ2-3 | few | TRBV11-3 | - | TGTGCCAGCAGCCCACGTTCAGGAAGTGGGGCGGATACGCAGTATTTT | CASSPRSGSGADTQYF
TRBJ1-5 | few | TRBV21-1 | - | TGTGCCAGCAGCCGCCGTCGGGGGGCGCTTGGCAATCAGCCCCAGCATTTT | CASSRRRGALGNQPQHF
TRBJ2-3 | - | TRBV7-9 | - | TGTGCCAGCAGCCAGGTTGGGGAAGATACGCAGTATTTT | CASSQVGEDTQYF
TRBJ2-1 | - | TRBV19 | TRBD1 | TGTGCCAGTAGTATGTGGGACAGGGCCAATGAGCAGTTCTTC | CASSMWDRANEQFF
TRBJ2-7 | - | TRBV7-3 | - | TGTGCCAGCAGCCCGGGGGAGGCCTACGAGCAGTACTTC | CASSPGEAYEQYF
TRBJ1-2 | - | TRBV15 | - | TGTGCCACCAGCTTACACAGGGTTGGCGTTGACTACACCTTC | CATSLHRVGVDYTF
TRBJ2-5 | - | TRBV11-2 | - | TGTGCCAGCAGGAAGATGACAGGGAGGCAAGAGACCCAGTACTTC | CASRKMTGRQETQYF
TRBJ1-4 | - | TRBV5-1 | - | TGCGCCAGCAGCTTGCGTGGGCAGTCTAATGAAAAACTGTTTTTT | CASSLRGQSNEKLFF
TRBJ1-1 | - | TRBV28 | - | TGTGCCAGCAGGACAGCAAACACTGAAGCTTTCTTT | CASRTANTEAFF
TRBJ2-3 | - | TRBV4-1 | - | TGCGCCAGCAGCCCAAGTGGGGCTGCTAGCACAGATACGCAGTATTTT | CASSPSGAASTDTQYF
TRBJ1-5 | - | TRBV12-5 | TRBD1 | TGTGCTAGTGGTTTATCTACGACAGGGTTTAGCAATCAGCCCCAGCATTTT | CASGLSTTGFSNQPQHF
TRBJ2-1 | - | TRBV5-1 | - | TGCGCCAGCAGCCCTCCGTCGGGGGGCGAACCCAATGAGCAGTTCTTC | CASSPPSGGEPNEQFF
TRBJ1-6 | - | TRBV2 | - | TGTGCCAGCAGATTTCAGGGAGCGAGTAATTCACCCCTCCACTTT | CASRFQGASNSPLHF
TRBJ2-7 | - | TRBV4-1 | - | TGCGCCAGCAGCCAAGATACGAGGGTAGGGAACGAGCAGTACTTC | CASSQDTRVGNEQYF
TRBJ1-6 | - | TRBV18 | - | TGTGCCAGCTCGTGGGACCGAAATTCACCCCTCCACTTT | CASSWDRNSPLHF
TRBJ1-1 | - | TRBV2 | - | TGTGCCAGCAGTGTTCAGGGTACGGGAACTGAAGCTTTCTTT | CASSVQGTGTEAFF
TRBJ2-4 | - | TRBV27 | - | TGTGCCAGCAGTTTAAGAGGACCAGGCGTGAGGGGGTCCGGGTGGGCCAAAAACATTCAGTACTTC | CASSLRGPGVRGSGWAKNIQYF
TRBJ2-3 | few | TRBV27 | - | TGTGCCAGCATCCAGGAGGCAGATACGCAGTATTTT | CASIQEADTQYF
TRBJ1-1 | - | TRBV6-2/TRBV6-3 | - | TGTGCCAGCAGTTACTTGGGGCGCGGGGCTTTCTTT | CASSYLGRGAFF
TRBJ2-7 | once | TRBV6-5 | TRBD1 | TGTGCCAGCTCGGGACAGGGTTACGAGCAGTACTTC | CASSGQGYEQYF
TRBJ2-5 | few | TRBV18 | - | TGTGCCAGCTCCCTATCCGGGCGTCAAGAGACCCAGTACTTC | CASSLSGRQETQYF
TRBJ1-1 | - | TRBV29-1 | - | TGCAGCGCTGGACTGATTAACACTGAAGCTTTCTTT | CSAGLINTEAFF
TRBJ1-4 | - | TRBV3-1/TRBV3-2 | - | TGTGCCAGCAGCCAAAGGAACAACCTTGGGGAAAAACTGTTTTTT | CASSQRNNLGEKLFF
TRBJ2-4 | - | TRBV28 | - | TGTGCCAGCAGTCAGGGACTCTGGAAAAACATTCAGTACTTC | CASSQGLWKNIQYF
TRBJ2-7 | - | TRBV9 | - | TGTGCCAGCAGCGGTACAGGGACCGGGCAGTACTTC | CASSGTGTGQYF
TRBJ2-7 | - | TRBV29-1 | - | TGCAGCGTTTGGGACCAGACGGGGCAGTACTTC | CSVWDQTGQYF
TRBJ1-1 | - | TRBV12-3/TRBV12-4 | - | TGTGCCAGCAGTCTAGATACAGGGTCAGCTTTCTTT | CASSLDTGSAFF
TRBJ2-7 | once | TRBV7-9 | TRBD2 | TGTGCCAGCAGCTCCGCGGGGGTCTCCTACGAGCAGTACTTC | CASSSAGVSYEQYF
TRBJ2-7 | - | TRBV5-8 | - | TGTGCCAGCAGCGGCCGGGATATGAAAAAAGGCGAGCAGTACTTC | CASSGRDMKKGEQYF
TRBJ1-4 | - | TRBV10-3 | - | TGTGCCACCAGGGGAGCGAGTGAAAAACTGTTTTTT | CATRGASEKLFF
TRBJ2-3 | - | TRBV18 | TRBD1 | TGTGCCAGCTCACCACGACAGGGGGCGGGAGATACGCAGTATTTT | CASSPRQGAGDTQYF